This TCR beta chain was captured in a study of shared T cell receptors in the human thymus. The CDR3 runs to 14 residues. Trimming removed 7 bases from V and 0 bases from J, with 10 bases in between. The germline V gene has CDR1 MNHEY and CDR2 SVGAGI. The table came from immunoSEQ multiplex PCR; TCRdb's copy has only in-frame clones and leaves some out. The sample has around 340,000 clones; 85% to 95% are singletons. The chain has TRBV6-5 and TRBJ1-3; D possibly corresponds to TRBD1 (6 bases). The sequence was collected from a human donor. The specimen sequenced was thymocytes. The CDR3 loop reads CASIARGSGNTIYF. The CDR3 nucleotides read TGTGCCAGCATCGCCAGGGGCTCTGGAAACACCATATATTTT.